This T cell receptor beta chain was obtained from a study of early T cells in non-severe SARS-CoV-2 infection (dated by TCRdb to about 2021). Notes on the research overall: TCR sequencing used bulk RNA from unsorted whole blood, so alpha and beta chains could not be paired.

Regarding this clonotype: What antigen it recognizes has not been identified. Base qualities are not provided; no much larger clone lies one nucleotide away.

Preparation of the library involved 5' RACE. Sequencing instrument: NextSeq 500. The TCR library protocol attached unique molecular identifiers to individual cDNA molecules to correct for sequencing error and PCR bias. Sequencing covered both TCR alpha and beta chains, and within each sample the abundances of alpha and beta sequences were tightly co-correlated. The study's own analysis went as follows. Decombinator V4 was used to perform V gene, J gene and CDR3 annotation of TCR sequences. TCRs were defined as expanded if a significant change between any two time points was detected under a Poisson model with p below 0.0001. TCR abundances were normalised to the total number of TCRs sequenced in each sample and reported as counts per million. TRAV1-2 paired with TRAJ12, TRAJ20 or TRAJ33 defined MAIT TCRs, while TRAV10 paired with TRAJ18 defined iNKT TCRs. A search of VDJdb, accessed on 1 November 2021, was run for TCRs annotated to CMV, EBV and SARS-CoV-2, with TCRs annotated for multiple antigens excluded. Clones were called with MiXCR by TCRdb after fastp trimmed the public reads at Q25, and only in-frame beta chains were retained. Identical CDR3 protein sequences are pooled into one entry, listed with their most common genes and DNA. Clone size and V and J calls follow TCRdb, not the original study. The sample table lists about 27,000 distinct CDR3 sequences, 2.9% of them with a count of one. Approximately 0.71% of the sample is in the top ten clones.

Broader findings and caveats from the paper: VDJdb matching was skewed toward anti-spike CD8 responses and likely underestimated virus-specific expansions by missing private and CD4 specificities.

V loses 4 bases of germline sequence and J loses 0 bases, and the interval between the two ends is 10 bases. The germline V gene supplies CDR1 SQVTM and CDR2 ANQGSEA. From the cysteine through the valine, the CDR3 covers 13 amino acids. Kept here is only the CDR3 DNA, which spans 39 bases and is read in frame from base 1. A case-control design nested within a healthcare worker cohort in London, UK, was used, with weekly nasopharyngeal swab PCR tests and blood sampling performed. Healthcare workers were recruited during the week of the UK lockdown, between 23 and 31 March 2020, and followed weekly for up to about 15 weeks.

Rearrangement joined TRBV29-1 to TRBJ2-7; the D gene cannot be resolved beyond TRBD1 or TRBD2, each matching 5 bases. The sequence came from an adult who was a healthcare worker with PCR-confirmed SARS-CoV-2 infection or an uninfected control (not recorded which). Sequencing was carried out using whole blood. The sequenced DNA: TGCAGCGTTGGGGACGGTAGCTCCTACGAGCAGTACGTC. Its translation is CSVGDGSSYEQYV.